The 32 T cell receptor beta chains below come from one sample, sequenced in a study of regulatory T cells in long-lasting Graves disease. Assembly of TCR beta libraries relied on iRepertoire HTBI primers together with Arm-PCR of CDR3 regions. One entry per CDR3 protein results from TCRdb running MiXCR on the multiplex PCR reads. The profile shows approximately 400,000 distinct CDR3 sequences, approximately 25% of them singletons. This sample's time point: persistent/refractory GD, antithyroid drugs over 5 years with positive TRAb. The authors made the TCR library using RNA they extracted from PBMCs. This specimen consisted of peripheral blood mononuclear cells (PBMCs), obtained when the disease was refractory, from a patient treated with antithyroid drugs. These receptors were obtained from a woman in her forties with Graves disease.

The genes are TRBV7-2 and TRBJ2-1; 9 bases agree with TRBD2. Germline trimming cut 5 bases from V and 10 bases from J; bases unmatched to any gene: 15. Germline CDR1 and CDR2: SGHTA and FQGNSA. The CDR3 length is 16 residues. CDR3: CASSPRGVAGVREQFF. The CDR3 DNA is TGTGCCAGCAGCCCCCGCGGTGTAGCGGGGGTAAGGGAGCAGTTCTTC. Combining the CDR3 with reference TRBV7-2 and TRBJ2-1 gives the whole variable domain GAGVSQSPSNKVTEKGKDVELRCDPISGHTALYWYRQSLGQGLEFLIYFQGNSAPDKSGLPSDRFSAERTGGSVSTLTIQRTQQEDSAVYLCASSPRGVAGVREQFFGPGTRLTVL.

The chain joins TRBV6-1 to TRBJ2-5; D is possibly TRBD1 (6 bases). V dropped 7 bases and J dropped 1 base, with 19 bases sitting between them. From germline, CDR1 is MNHNS and CDR2 SASEGT. The CDR3 has 16 amino acids. In nucleotides, the CDR3 is TGTGCCAGCAATCGTGCAACTGGGACATTCCAAGAGACCCAGTACTTC. Translated: CASNRATGTFQETQYF.

This clonotype appeared many times. This CDR3 reads CATRGGPYEQYF. DNA for the CDR3: TGTGCCACCCGGGGGGGCCCCTACGAGCAGTACTTC. The rearrangement joins TRBV2 to TRBJ2-7; 8 positions match TRBD2. After removal of 10 bases from V and 2 bases from J, the junction contained 4 bases not matched to a gene. The CDR3 consists of 12 residues. Germline V gene data show CDR1 as SNHLY and CDR2 as FYNNEI.

The CDR3 reads CASSIASLANVLTF. The CDR3 coding sequence is TGTGCCAGTAGTATAGCATCCTTGGCCAACGTCCTGACTTTC. The chain has TRBV19 and TRBJ2-6, with D unresolved. The germline gives CDR1 LNHDA, CDR2 SQIVND (reference sequence). CDR3 size: 14 residues. Trimming removed 1 base at V and 6 bases at J, with 7 bases between.

This clonotype appeared many times. The V and J genes are TRBV28 and TRBJ2-7; 7 bases line up with TRBD1. CDR1 and CDR2 (germline): MDHEN, SYDVKM. The length of the CDR3 is 16 residues. The trim removed 6 bases at V and 0 bases at J, leaving 11 bases unmatched. The CDR3 sequence is CASRTERQGVSYEQYF. DNA of the CDR3: TGTGCCAGCAGGACAGAGAGGCAGGGGGTCTCCTACGAGCAGTACTTC. The complete variable domain, with remaining parts taken from reference TRBV28 and TRBJ2-7, reads DVKVTQSSRYLVKRTGEKVFLECVQDMDHENMFWYRQDPGLGLRLIYFSYDVKMKEKGDIPEGYSVSREKKERFSLILESASTNQTSMYLCASRTERQGVSYEQYFGPGTRLTVT.

This clonotype was seen repeatedly, ten times or more. The rearrangement uses TRBV27 and TRBJ2-7; 10 nucleotides line up with TRBD1. CDR1 is MNHEY, CDR2 SMNVEV, per germline (reference sequence). CDR3 length: 13 amino acids. Trimming took 8 bases from V and 2 from J; bases not matched to a gene: 3. The CDR3 nucleotides are TGTGCCAGCCGACAGGGGGCGGCCTACGAGCAGTACTTC. It specifies CASRQGAAYEQYF.

The chain links TRBV19 to TRBJ2-5; D not certain. In germline, CDR1 is LNHDA, CDR2 SQIVND (reference sequence). The CDR3 length is 14 residues. V lost 4 bases and J 4 bases, leaving 13 bases between the germline ends. The CDR3 DNA follows: TGTGCCAGTAGTACTAGGACGTCCGGAGAGACCCAGTACTTC. This encodes CASSTRTSGETQYF.

The CDR3 region has the DNA TGCGCCAGCAGCCATTTACCCGGCCCTTTTAACTATGGCTACACCTTC. Translation: CASSHLPGPFNYGYTF. The V and J genes are TRBV4-1 and TRBJ1-2; D uncertain. The CDR3 has 16 residues. The germline gives CDR1 MGHRA, CDR2 YSYEKL. Trimming removed 3 bases at V and 1 base at J, with 15 bases between.

The rearrangement joins TRBV20-1 to TRBJ2-7, with 10 bases identical to TRBD2. Germline V gene data show CDR1 as DFQATT and CDR2 as SNEGSKA (reference sequence). The CDR3 contains 14 residues. Trimming removed 5 bases from V and 2 bases from J; junction bases left unmatched: 6. The CDR3 nucleotides are TGCAGTGCTGATCTAGCGGGAGCCCCCTACGAGCAGTACTTC. It translates to CSADLAGAPYEQYF.

This clonotype was picked up many times. V usage is TRBV6-5 and J usage is TRBJ2-7, with TRBD2 matching over 9 bases. Germline V gives CDR1 MNHEY, CDR2 SVGAGI. J lost 3 bases, V lost 4 bases, and 13 bases had no gene match. This CDR3 contains 17 residues. For the CDR3, the DNA is TGTGCCAGCAGTTCCCCCTTTTCTAGCGGGATAGGCTACGAGCAGTACTTC. This gives the protein CASSSPFSSGIGYEQYF.

The gene calls are TRBV28 and TRBJ2-1, with TRBD2 identical over 12 bases. Trimming at V came to 4 bases and at J to 8 bases, leaving 0 bases not matched to a gene. Germline V gene sequence: CDR1 MDHEN, CDR2 SYDVKM. The CDR3 is 13 residues long. The CDR3 loop reads CASSWTSGDEQFF. For the CDR3, the DNA is TGTGCCAGCAGTTGGACTAGCGGGGATGAGCAGTTCTTC.

In this sample, this clonotype turned up many times. V and J are TRBV28 and TRBJ2-5; tentative D call: TRBD2 (6 bases). The CDR3 length is 14 residues. The germline V and J ends were trimmed by 4 bases and 2 bases, with 11 bases remaining between them. Germline CDR1 MDHEN, CDR2 SYDVKM. The CDR3 coding sequence is TGTGCCAGCAGTTACCCGGGGGATCAAGAGACCCAGTACTTC. Protein: CASSYPGDQETQYF.

With regard to this clonotype: No conserved phenylalanine or tryptophan ends this CDR3, so it is likely a read error. This chain joins TRBV7-3 and TRBJ2-5; D not resolved. From germline, CDR1 is SGHTA and CDR2 FQGTGA. CDR3 size: 14 residues. With 3 bases removed from V and 5 bases from J, the gap between germline ends came to 13 bases. In DNA form, the CDR3 reads TGTGCCAGCAGCTTCTTCCCCTTCGGGGAGACCCAGTACCTC. It encodes CASSFFPFGETQYL.

This sequence joins TRBV2 and TRBJ2-7, with D possibly being TRBD2 (7 bases). V was trimmed by 6 bases and J by 7 bases, leaving 19 bases between them. Germline CDR1 is SNHLY and CDR2 is FYNNEI. The CDR3 covers 14 residues. CDR3 protein: CASRDFRGAGEQYF. The DNA of the CDR3 is TGTGCCAGCAGGGACTTTCGGGGGGCGGGGGAGCAGTACTTC.

There are many counts of this clonotype. V gene TRBV20-1 combines with J gene TRBJ2-7, with D perhaps assigned TRBD1 or TRBD2 (5 bases each). The V gene lost 3 bases and the J gene lost 6 bases, with 15 bases spanning the gap. Germline loops: CDR1 DFQATT, CDR2 SNEGSKA (reference sequence). The CDR3 has 13 amino acids. The CDR3 DNA follows: TGCAGTGCTAGTCCTCCCCCAGGGAGCGAGCAGTACTTC. It specifies CSASPPPGSEQYF.

This clonotype was observed at least ten times. The V gene is TRBV29-1, the J gene TRBJ2-7; D might be TRBD2 (6 bases). Germline CDR1 is SQVTM and CDR2 is ANQGSEA. Trimming cost V 3 bases and J 3 bases, with 12 bases left between them. This CDR3 has 13 amino acids. The CDR3 spells CSVDGGTNYEQYF. The CDR3 DNA follows: TGCAGCGTTGATGGCGGGACCAACTACGAGCAGTACTTC.

This clonotype was detected many times. The J gene is TRBJ1-5, the V gene TRBV28; D unclear. The CDR3 has 14 residues. Deletions cut 5 bases from V and 5 bases from J, with 13 bases between. Germline-derived CDR1 and CDR2 are MDHEN and SYDVKM. The CDR3 region is CASSGRYGHQPQHF. The CDR3, as DNA: TGTGCCAGCAGTGGAAGATACGGGCATCAGCCCCAGCATTTT.

Many counts were recorded for this clonotype. The chain links TRBV20-1 to TRBJ2-5; D is undetermined. The CDR3 extends over 17 amino acids. V lost 5 bases to trimming and J lost 0 bases, with 22 bases between them. Per germline, CDR1 DFQATT and CDR2 SNEGSKA (reference sequence). This CDR3 reads CSAPSWGLGMNQETQYF. CDR3 DNA: TGCAGTGCTCCGTCCTGGGGATTGGGGATGAACCAAGAGACCCAGTACTTC.

This clonotype was counted many times. The chain links TRBV28 to TRBJ2-7; D is uncertain. Trimming left V 7 bases short and J 5 bases short, with 18 bases between. Germline V lookup: CDR1 MDHEN, CDR2 SYDVKM. The CDR3 has 14 residues. CDR3 protein: CASTLDLVGNEQYF. The CDR3 bases are TGTGCCAGCACACTGGACCTAGTTGGGAACGAGCAGTACTTC.

The chain employs TRBV20-1 and TRBJ1-1; D is ambiguous. CDR3 size: 16 residues. The germline V gene encodes CDR1 DFQATT and CDR2 SNEGSKA (reference sequence). V dropped 3 bases and J dropped 3 bases, with 20 bases sitting between them. DNA of the CDR3: TGCAGTGCTAGGAGAGGGCAGACCTGGAGGGACACTGAAGCTTTCTTT. This translates into CSARRGQTWRDTEAFF.

This clonotype has at least ten counts. The genes are TRBV12-3 or TRBV12-4 and TRBJ2-4, with a tentative D call TRBD2 (5 bases). This CDR3 comprises 15 residues. Trimming cost V 3 bases and J 0 bases, with 9 bases left between them. The CDR3 is CASSLDFLAKNIQYF. The CDR3, as DNA: TGTGCCAGCAGTTTGGACTTCTTAGCCAAAAACATTCAGTACTTC.

The chain links TRBV19 to TRBJ2-2; D assignment may be TRBD1 or TRBD2 (5 bases each). Trimming removed 4 bases at V and 6 bases at J, with 9 bases between. The germline gives CDR1 LNHDA, CDR2 SQIVND (reference sequence). This CDR3 has 13 amino acids. CDR3 protein: CASSRGYAGELFF. The CDR3 nucleotides are TGTGCCAGTAGTAGGGGGTACGCCGGGGAGCTGTTTTTT.

The chain joins TRBV6-2 or TRBV6-3 to TRBJ2-2, with D unresolved. Trimming left V 2 bases short and J 7 bases short, with 8 bases between. This CDR3 comprises 13 residues. Germline CDR1 MNHEY, CDR2 SVGEGT. The CDR3 region is CASSYRWLGELFF. In DNA, the CDR3 is TGTGCCAGCAGTTACCGCTGGCTCGGGGAGCTGTTTTTT.

This clonotype showed up many times. This sequence joins TRBV13 and TRBJ1-4; D possibly corresponds to TRBD1 (5 bases). The germline V gene encodes CDR1 PRHDT and CDR2 FYEKMQ (reference sequence). V lost 5 bases, J lost 3 bases, and 13 bases lay in between. This CDR3 region has 15 residues. The CDR3 DNA reads as TGTGCCAGCAGCCGCCAGGGTGGGCCTAATGAAAAACTGTTTTTT. It specifies CASSRQGGPNEKLFF.

There are many counts of this clonotype. This chain uses TRBV27 with TRBJ2-7; D tentatively fits TRBD1 or TRBD2 (5 bases each). Trimming stripped 1 base from V and 3 bases from J, with 13 bases between. CDR3 length: 15 amino acids. The germline V gene has CDR1 MNHEY and CDR2 SMNVEV (reference sequence). The CDR3, as DNA: TGTGCCAGCAGTTTATTTCCGGGGCAAAGCTACGAGCAGTACTTC. Translation gives CASSLFPGQSYEQYF.

This clonotype has ten or more counts. An end of the junction differs from the germline gene, which may be a read error. The rearrangement links TRBV5-1 to TRBJ2-5; weak D call: TRBD1 (5 bases). The length of the CDR3 is 14 residues. Germline CDR1 and CDR2: SGHRS and YFSETQ. The CDR3, as DNA: TGTGCCAGCAGCCTAGGTAGGGGTCAAGAGACCCAGTACTTC. Encoded protein: CASSLGRGQETQYF.

V usage is TRBV18 and J usage is TRBJ2-5; 8 positions match TRBD1. There are 14 residues in the CDR3. Per germline, CDR1 KGHSH and CDR2 LQKENI. V dropped 0 bases and J dropped 4; count of bases not matched to a gene: 1. The CDR3 here is CASSPPQGAETQYF. In DNA, the CDR3 is TGTGCCAGCTCACCACCTCAGGGGGCAGAGACCCAGTACTTC.

Concerning this clonotype: This may be a read error: a much more frequent sequence differs by one nucleotide. V and J are TRBV27 and TRBJ2-7; 9 bases fit TRBD2. Germline V gene data show CDR1 as MNHEY and CDR2 as SMNVEV (reference sequence). The CDR3 spans 17 residues. The trim removed 3 bases at V and 2 bases at J, leaving 11 bases unmatched. CDR3 DNA sequence: TGTGCCAGCAGTTTGTTGGCTAGCGGGGTGTACACCTACGAGCAGTACTTC. It translates to CASSLLASGVYTYEQYF.

The V and J genes are TRBV6-2 or TRBV6-3 and TRBJ1-2; TRBD1 matches at 8 bases. V shed 5 bases and J 4 bases; nucleotides not matched to a gene: 9. Looked up from germline, CDR1 is MNHEY and CDR2 is SVGEGT. The CDR3 runs 15 residues. CDR3 sequence: CASSDPGTGFYGYTF. The CDR3 DNA sequence: TGTGCCAGCAGTGACCCCGGGACAGGATTCTATGGCTACACCTTC.

This clonotype has at least ten counts. The genes are TRBV28 and TRBJ2-7; 9 nucleotides agree with TRBD1. CDR3 length equals 18 residues. Germline V gives CDR1 MDHEN, CDR2 SYDVKM. Trimming removed 4 bases from V and 3 bases from J; junction bases left unmatched: 16. Here the CDR3 reads CASSSASGIGTGLYEQYF. The CDR3 nucleotides are TGTGCCAGCAGTTCTGCGAGTGGGATAGGGACAGGGCTCTACGAGCAGTACTTC.

This clonotype came up a few times. The gene calls are TRBV14 and TRBJ2-1; TRBD2 matches 7 bases. The CDR3 length is 14 residues. From germline, CDR1 is SGHDN and CDR2 FVKESK. V was pared by 2 bases and J by 4 bases, with 2 bases of the junction left unmatched. CDR3 in DNA: TGTGCCAGCAGCCAAACTAGCGCTTACAATGAGCAGTTCTTC. Translation gives CASSQTSAYNEQFF. Looking up the rest from reference TRBV14 and TRBJ2-1 gives the full variable domain: EAGVTQFPSHSVIEKGQTVTLRCDPISGHDNLYWYRRVMGKEIKFLLHFVKESKQDESGMPNNRFLAERTGGTYSTLKVQPAELEDSGVYFCASSQTSAYNEQFFGPGTRLTVL.

This clonotype was recorded once. The CDR3: CSEPGLAGKETQYF. The CDR3 DNA reads as TGCAGTGAACCGGGACTAGCGGGAAAAGAGACCCAGTACTTC. This sequence joins TRBV20-1 and TRBJ2-5; 13 nucleotides align to TRBD2. The ends lost 7 bases at V and 3 bases at J; junction bases unmatched: 5. This CDR3 is built from 14 residues. CDR1 and CDR2 from the germline V gene are DFQATT and SNEGSKA (reference sequence).